Sequencing of this T cell receptor beta chain was carried out in a study of metastatic and nonmetastatic thyroid tumors. Trimming removed 10 bases from V and 7 bases from J; junction bases left unmatched: 7. The CDR3 consists of 13 residues. The germline gives CDR1 MNHNS, CDR2 SASEGT. This clone has just a few counts. Methods used by the authors: Built for papillary thyroid cancer, a distant-metastasis classifier drew on CDR3 differences across clinicopathological groups. TCRdb reanalyzed the PCR reads via MiXCR. TCRdb, rather than the study authors, made the V and J calls. The data show tens of thousands of clones, with roughly 29% seen just once and about 15% held by the top ten. Ahead of thyroid surgery, no patient had received treatment of any kind.

This TCR was recovered from a female donor with papillary thyroid cancer or a benign thyroid nodule (not recorded which). Some clones in this sample may be carry-over from other donors' samples. Sequencing was carried out using blood. V is TRBV6-1 and J is TRBJ2-2; 9 bases fit TRBD1. This CDR3 is CANRQGVNGELFF. The CDR3 nucleotides are TGTGCCAACAGACAGGGGGTGAACGGGGAGCTGTTTTTT.